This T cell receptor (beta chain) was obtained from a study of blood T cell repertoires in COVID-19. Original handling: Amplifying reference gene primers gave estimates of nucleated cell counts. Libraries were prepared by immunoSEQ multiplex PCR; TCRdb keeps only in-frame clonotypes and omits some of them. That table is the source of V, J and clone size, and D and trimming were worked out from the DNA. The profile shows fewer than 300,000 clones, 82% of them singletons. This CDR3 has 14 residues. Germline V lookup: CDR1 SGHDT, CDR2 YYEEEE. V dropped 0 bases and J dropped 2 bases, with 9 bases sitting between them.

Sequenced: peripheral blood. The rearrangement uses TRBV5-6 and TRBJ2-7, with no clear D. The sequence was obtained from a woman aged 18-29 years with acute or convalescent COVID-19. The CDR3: CASSLDAGTYEQYF. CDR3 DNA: TGTGCCAGCAGCTTGGACGCAGGAACCTACGAGCAGTACTTC.